The entry that follows covers one TCR beta chain sequence. No antigen is known for it. No much larger clone is present one base from it, and per-base qualities are unavailable. Inclusive of the bounding cysteine and phenylalanine, the CDR3 is 14 residues long. This entry keeps only the CDR3 DNA: 42 bases, framed from base 1. Relative to germline, V is missing 5 bases and J is missing 1 base, with 2 bases of the junction outside any gene match. For CDR1 and CDR2, the germline V gene lists SGHRS and YFSETQ. This specimen belongs to a study of blood T cell repertoires in COVID-19 (dated by TCRdb to the early 2020s). Regarding the complete study: The collaborator samples originated in the United States, Italy and Spain and spanned the acute and convalescent phases of COVID-19. The dataset comprised deeply sampled blood TCRbeta repertoires from subjects exposed to, actively infected with, or recovered from COVID-19. Where HLA class I and class II types were available, the types were taken from metadata supplied by the sample provider, not from assay-based typing. A freely available public database, intended as a resource for researchers studying the immune response to SARS-CoV-2, is where the repertoires were released. The material from the prospective study consisted of cDNA or gDNA derived from T cells, B-cell-depleted T cells, or PBMCs. The sample metadata nearly always contained a de-identified subject ID, COVID-19 status, age in years and sex. Samples were obtained from the ongoing ImmuneRACE study (first 160 participants) and from about 1,300 subjects provided by 6 global collaborators.

Summary of the overall study and its limitations: Clinical and demographic metadata were provided uncurated, with the amount varying by source and participant.

The immunoSEQ Assay, a bias-controlled multiplex PCR, was used to amplify TCRbeta CDR3 regions from genomic DNA. The source study handled its data this way. The number of nucleated cells in each sample was estimated from the amplification of reference gene primers within the assay. To quantify the absolute abundance of each unique TCRbeta CDR3 rearrangement, sequence reads were collapsed and filtered. For each sample, productive Simpson clonality was calculated as the square root of Simpson's diversity index over productive rearrangements. TCRdb carries this immuneACCESS record with in-frame sequences only. Its versions omit some clonotypes, under half of them owing to an unresolved V gene in the studies checked, with the rest unexplained. V and J calls and clone size are as listed in that table; D and trimming were resolved from the DNA. This sample lists some 190,000 clones; approximately 80% were detected once. About 8.3% of the sample is taken by the ten largest.

At one collaborating source in Seattle, patients were enrolled during active infection and were followed longitudinally through the course of disease. Each collaborating institution followed its own protocols to collect whole blood in K2EDTA tubes. For TCRbeta analysis, collaborator samples were shipped as frozen whole blood, as isolated PBMCs, or as DNA extracted from either sample type. In this chain, TRBV5-1 is recombined with TRBJ2-5; 10 middle bases align to TRBD2. This TCR was sampled from an elderly woman with COVID-19, enrolled during active disease. Input material: peripheral blood. The CDR3 reads CASRLAGPQETQYF. Here is the DNA: TGCGCCAGCAGACTAGCGGGACCCCAAGAGACCCAGTACTTC.